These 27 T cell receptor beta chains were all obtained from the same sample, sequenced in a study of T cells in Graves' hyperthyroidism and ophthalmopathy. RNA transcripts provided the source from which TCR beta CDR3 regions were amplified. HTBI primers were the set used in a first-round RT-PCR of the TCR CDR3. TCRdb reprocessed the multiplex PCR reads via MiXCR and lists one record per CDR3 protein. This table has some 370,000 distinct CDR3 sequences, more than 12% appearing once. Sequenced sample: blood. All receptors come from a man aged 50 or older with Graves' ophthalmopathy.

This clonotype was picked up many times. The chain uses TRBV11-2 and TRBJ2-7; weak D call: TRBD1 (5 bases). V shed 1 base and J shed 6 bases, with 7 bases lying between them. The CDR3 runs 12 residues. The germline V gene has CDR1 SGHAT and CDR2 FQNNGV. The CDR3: CASSLVRVEQYF. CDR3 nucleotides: TGTGCCAGCAGCTTAGTCAGGGTCGAGCAGTACTTC.

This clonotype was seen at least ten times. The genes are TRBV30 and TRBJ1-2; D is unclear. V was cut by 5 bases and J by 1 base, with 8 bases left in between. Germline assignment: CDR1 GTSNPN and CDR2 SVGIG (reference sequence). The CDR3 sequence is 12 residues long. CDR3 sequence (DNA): TGTGCCTGGGCTTACTATAACTATGGCTACACCTTC. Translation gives CAWAYYNYGYTF.

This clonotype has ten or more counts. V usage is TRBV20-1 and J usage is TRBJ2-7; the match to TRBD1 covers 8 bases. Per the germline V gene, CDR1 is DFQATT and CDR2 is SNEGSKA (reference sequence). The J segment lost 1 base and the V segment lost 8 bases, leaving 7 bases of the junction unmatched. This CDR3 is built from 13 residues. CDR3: CSTDRESSYEQYF. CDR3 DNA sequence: TGCAGTACGGACAGGGAGTCTTCCTACGAGCAGTACTTC.

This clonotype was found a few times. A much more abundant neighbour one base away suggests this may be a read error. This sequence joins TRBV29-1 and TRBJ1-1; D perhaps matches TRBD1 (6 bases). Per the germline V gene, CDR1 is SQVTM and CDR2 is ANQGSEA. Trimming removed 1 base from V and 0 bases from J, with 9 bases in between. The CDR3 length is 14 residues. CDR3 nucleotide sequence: TGCAGCGTTGAAGGGGACACCCTGAACACTGAAGCTTTCTTT. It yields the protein CSVEGDTLNTEAFF.

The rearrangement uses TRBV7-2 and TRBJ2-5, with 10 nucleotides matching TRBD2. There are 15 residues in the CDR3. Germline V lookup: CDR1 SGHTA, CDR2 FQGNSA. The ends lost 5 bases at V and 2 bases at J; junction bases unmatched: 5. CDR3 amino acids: CASSQAGGHQETQYF. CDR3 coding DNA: TGTGCCAGCAGCCAAGCGGGAGGGCATCAAGAGACCCAGTACTTC. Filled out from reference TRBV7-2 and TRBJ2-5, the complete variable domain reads GAGVSQSPSNKVTEKGKDVELRCDPISGHTALYWYRQSLGQGLEFLIYFQGNSAPDKSGLPSDRFSAERTGGSVSTLTIQRTQQEDSAVYLCASSQAGGHQETQYFGPGTRLLVL.

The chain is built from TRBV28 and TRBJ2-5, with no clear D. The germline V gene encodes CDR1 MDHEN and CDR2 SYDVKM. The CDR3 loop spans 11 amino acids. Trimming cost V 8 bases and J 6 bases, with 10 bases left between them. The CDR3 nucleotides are TGTGCCAGCTTCAGTGAGAAGACCCAGTACTTC. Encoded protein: CASFSEKTQYF.

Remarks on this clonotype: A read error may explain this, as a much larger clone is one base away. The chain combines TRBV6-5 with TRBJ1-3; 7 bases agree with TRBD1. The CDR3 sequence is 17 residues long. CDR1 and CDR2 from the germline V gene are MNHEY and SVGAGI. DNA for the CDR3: TGTGCCGGCAGTTATGTGGCCGGACAGGACTCTGGAAACACCATATATTTT. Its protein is CAGSYVAGQDSGNTIYF.

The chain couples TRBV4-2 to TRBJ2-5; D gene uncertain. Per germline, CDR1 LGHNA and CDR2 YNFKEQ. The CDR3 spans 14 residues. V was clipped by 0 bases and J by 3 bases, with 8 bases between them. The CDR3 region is CASSQEGAEETQYF. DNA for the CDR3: TGTGCCAGCAGCCAAGAAGGAGCTGAAGAGACCCAGTACTTC.

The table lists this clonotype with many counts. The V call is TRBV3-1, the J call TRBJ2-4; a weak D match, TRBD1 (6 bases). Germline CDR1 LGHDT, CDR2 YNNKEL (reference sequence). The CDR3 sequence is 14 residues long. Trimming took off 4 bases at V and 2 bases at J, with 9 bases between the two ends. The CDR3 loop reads CASSRDMTKNIQYF. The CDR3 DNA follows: TGTGCCAGCAGCCGGGACATGACCAAAAACATTCAGTACTTC.

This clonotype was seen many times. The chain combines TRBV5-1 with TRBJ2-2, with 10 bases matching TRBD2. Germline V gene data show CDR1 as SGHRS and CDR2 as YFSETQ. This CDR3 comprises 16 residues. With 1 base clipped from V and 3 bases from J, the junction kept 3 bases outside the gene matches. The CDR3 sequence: CASSLSLAGDTGELFF. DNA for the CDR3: TGCGCCAGCAGCTTGTCTCTAGCGGGAGACACCGGGGAGCTGTTTTTT.

Here the CDR3 reads CAWRPGQGGYEQYF. In nucleotides, the CDR3 is TGTGCCTGGAGACCGGGACAGGGGGGCTACGAGCAGTACTTC. The chain couples TRBV30 to TRBJ2-7; 11 nucleotides line up with TRBD1. The V gene end was trimmed by 3 bases and the J gene end by 3 bases; junction bases not matched to a gene: 4. Germline V CDR1 and CDR2: GTSNPN, SVGIG (reference sequence). CDR3 length: 14 amino acids. Looking up the rest from reference TRBV30 and TRBJ2-7 gives the full variable domain: SQTIHQWPATLVQPVGSPLSLECTVEGTSNPNLYWYRQAAGRGLQLLFYSVGIGQISSEVPQNLSASRPQDRQFILSSKKLLLSDSGFYLCAWRPGQGGYEQYFGPGTRLTVT.

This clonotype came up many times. CDR3 loop: CAWSVLASSNTGELFF. The CDR3 nucleotides read TGTGCCTGGAGTGTGTTGGCTAGCTCAAACACCGGGGAGCTGTTTTTT. This chain uses TRBV30 with TRBJ2-2, with a possible D match to TRBD2 (5 bases). Germline loops: CDR1 GTSNPN, CDR2 SVGIG (reference sequence). This CDR3 is 16 amino acids long. The V and J ends lost 0 bases and 2 bases respectively, with 13 bases between them.

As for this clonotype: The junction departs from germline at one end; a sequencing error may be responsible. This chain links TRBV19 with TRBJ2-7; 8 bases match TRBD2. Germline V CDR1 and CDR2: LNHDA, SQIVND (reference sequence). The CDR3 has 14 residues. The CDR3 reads CANSIGLASYEQYF. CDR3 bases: TGTGCCAATAGTATCGGACTAGCTTCCTACGAGCAGTACTTC.

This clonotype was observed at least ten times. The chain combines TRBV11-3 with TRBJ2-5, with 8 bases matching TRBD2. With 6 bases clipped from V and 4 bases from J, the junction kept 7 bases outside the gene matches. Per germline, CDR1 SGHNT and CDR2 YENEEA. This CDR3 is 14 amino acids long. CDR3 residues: CASSRAGVVETQYF. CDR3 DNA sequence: TGTGCCAGCAGTCGAGCGGGAGTCGTAGAGACCCAGTACTTC.

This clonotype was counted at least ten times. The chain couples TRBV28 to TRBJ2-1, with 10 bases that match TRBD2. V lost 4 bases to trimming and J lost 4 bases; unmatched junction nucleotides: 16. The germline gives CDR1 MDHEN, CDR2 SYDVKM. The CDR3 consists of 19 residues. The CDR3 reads CASSSPGWLAGVGYNEQFF. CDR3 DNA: TGTGCCAGCAGTTCCCCCGGGTGGCTAGCGGGAGTGGGGTACAATGAGCAGTTCTTC.

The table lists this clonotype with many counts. CDR3 loop: CASSQTTDTQYF. The CDR3 DNA reads TGTGCCAGCAGCCAAACGACAGATACGCAGTATTTT. The rearrangement links TRBV3-1 to TRBJ2-3; unclear D gene. V lost 2 bases to trimming and J lost 3 bases, with 3 bases between them. There are 12 residues in the CDR3. Germline values: CDR1 LGHDT, CDR2 YNNKEL (reference sequence).

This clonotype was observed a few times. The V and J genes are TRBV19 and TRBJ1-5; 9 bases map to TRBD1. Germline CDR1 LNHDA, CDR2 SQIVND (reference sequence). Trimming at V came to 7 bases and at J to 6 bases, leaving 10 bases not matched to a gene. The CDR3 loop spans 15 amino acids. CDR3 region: CASISQQGAGQPQHF. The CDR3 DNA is TGTGCCAGTATCTCCCAACAGGGGGCAGGTCAGCCCCAGCATTTT.

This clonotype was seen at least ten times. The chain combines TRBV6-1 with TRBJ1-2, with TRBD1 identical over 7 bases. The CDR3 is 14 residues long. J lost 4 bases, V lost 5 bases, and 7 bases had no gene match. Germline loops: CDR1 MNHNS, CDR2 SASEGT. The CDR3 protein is CASSSQGVIYGYTF. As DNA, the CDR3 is TGTGCCAGCAGTTCCCAGGGGGTGATCTATGGCTACACCTTC.

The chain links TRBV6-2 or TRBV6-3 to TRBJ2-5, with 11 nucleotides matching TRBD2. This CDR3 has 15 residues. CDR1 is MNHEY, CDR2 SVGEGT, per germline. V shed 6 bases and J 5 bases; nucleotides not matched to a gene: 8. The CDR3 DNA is TGTGCCAGCAGCCCAACTAGCGGGAGAGGCGAGACCCAGTACTTC. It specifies CASSPTSGRGETQYF.

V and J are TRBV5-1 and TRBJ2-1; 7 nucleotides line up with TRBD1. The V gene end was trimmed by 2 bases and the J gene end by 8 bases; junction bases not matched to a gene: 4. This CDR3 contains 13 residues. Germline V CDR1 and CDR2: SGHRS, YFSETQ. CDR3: CASSLGTVDEQFF. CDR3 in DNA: TGCGCCAGCAGCTTAGGGACAGTCGATGAGCAGTTCTTC.

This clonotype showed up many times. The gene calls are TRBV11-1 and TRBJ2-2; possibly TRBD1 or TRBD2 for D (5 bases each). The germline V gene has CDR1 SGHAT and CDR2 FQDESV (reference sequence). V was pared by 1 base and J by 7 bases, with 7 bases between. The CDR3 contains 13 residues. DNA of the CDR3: TGTGCCAGCAGCTTAGGAGGGGACGGGGAGCTGTTTTTT. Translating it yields CASSLGGDGELFF.

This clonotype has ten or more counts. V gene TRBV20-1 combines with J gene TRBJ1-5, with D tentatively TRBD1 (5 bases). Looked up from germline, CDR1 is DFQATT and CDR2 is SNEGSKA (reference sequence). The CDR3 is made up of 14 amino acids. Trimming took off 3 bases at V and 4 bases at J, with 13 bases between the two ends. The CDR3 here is CSASWGVRNQPQHF. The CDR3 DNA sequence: TGCAGTGCTAGCTGGGGCGTACGGAATCAGCCCCAGCATTTT.

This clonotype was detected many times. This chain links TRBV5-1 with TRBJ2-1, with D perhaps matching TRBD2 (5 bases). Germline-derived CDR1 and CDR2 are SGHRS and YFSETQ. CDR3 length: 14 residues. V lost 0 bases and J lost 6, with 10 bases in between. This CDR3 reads CASSLEQTSNEQFF. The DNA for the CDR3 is TGCGCCAGCAGCTTGGAGCAAACTAGCAATGAGCAGTTCTTC.

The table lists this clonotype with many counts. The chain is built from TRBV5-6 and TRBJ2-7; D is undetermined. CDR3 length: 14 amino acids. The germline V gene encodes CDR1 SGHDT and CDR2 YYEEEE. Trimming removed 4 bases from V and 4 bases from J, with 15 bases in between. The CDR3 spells CASSPDALGYEQYF. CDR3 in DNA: TGTGCCAGCAGCCCAGACGCTTTGGGGTACGAGCAGTACTTC.

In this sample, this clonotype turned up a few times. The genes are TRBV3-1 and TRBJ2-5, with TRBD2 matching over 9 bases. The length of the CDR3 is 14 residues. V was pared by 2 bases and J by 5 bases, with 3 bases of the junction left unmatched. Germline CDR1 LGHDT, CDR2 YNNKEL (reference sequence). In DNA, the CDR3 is TGTGCCAGCAGCCAAAGTAGCGGGAGTGAGACCCAGTACTTC. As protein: CASSQSSGSETQYF.

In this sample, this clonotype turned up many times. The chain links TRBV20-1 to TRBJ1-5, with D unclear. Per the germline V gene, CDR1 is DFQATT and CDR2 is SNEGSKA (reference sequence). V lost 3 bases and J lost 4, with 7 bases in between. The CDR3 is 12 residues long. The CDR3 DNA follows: TGCAGTGCTAGGTCGGGGAATCAGCCCCAGCATTTT. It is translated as CSARSGNQPQHF.

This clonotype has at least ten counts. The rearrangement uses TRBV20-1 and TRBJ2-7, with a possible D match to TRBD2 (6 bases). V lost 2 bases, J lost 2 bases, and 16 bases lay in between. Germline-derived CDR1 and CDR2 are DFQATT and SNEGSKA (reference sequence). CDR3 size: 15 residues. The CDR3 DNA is TGCAGTGCTAGAAAGGGGACTGTGGGGCCCTACGAGCAGTACTTC. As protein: CSARKGTVGPYEQYF.